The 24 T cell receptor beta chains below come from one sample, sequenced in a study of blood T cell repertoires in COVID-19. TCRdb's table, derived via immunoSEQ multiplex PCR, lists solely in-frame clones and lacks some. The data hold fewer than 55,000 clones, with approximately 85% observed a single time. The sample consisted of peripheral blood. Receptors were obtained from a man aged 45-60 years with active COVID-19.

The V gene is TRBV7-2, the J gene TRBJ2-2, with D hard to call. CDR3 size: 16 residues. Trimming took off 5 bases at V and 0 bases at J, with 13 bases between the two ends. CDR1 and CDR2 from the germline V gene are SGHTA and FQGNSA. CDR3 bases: TGTGCCAGCAGCCAGTGGGCTGTTACGAACACCGGGGAGCTGTTTTTT. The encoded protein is CASSQWAVTNTGELFF.

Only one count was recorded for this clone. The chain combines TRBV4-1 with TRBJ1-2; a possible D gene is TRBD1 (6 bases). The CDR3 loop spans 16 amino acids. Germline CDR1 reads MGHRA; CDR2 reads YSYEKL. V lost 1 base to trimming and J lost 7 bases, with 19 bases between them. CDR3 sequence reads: CASSQGMTGLLLGYTF. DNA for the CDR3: TGCGCCAGCAGCCAAGGGATGACAGGCTTACTTCTTGGCTACACCTTC.

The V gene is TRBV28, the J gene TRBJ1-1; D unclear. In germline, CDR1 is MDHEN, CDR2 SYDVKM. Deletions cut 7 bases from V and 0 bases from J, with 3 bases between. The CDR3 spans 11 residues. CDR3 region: CASKLNTEAFF. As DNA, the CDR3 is TGTGCCAGCAAGCTGAACACTGAAGCTTTCTTT.

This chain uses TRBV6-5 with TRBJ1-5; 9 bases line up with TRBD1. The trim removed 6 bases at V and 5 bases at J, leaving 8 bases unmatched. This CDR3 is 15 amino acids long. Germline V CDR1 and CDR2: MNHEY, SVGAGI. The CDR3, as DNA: TGTGCCAGCAGCCCCTGGGGACAGGGCGATCAGCCCCAGCATTTT. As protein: CASSPWGQGDQPQHF.

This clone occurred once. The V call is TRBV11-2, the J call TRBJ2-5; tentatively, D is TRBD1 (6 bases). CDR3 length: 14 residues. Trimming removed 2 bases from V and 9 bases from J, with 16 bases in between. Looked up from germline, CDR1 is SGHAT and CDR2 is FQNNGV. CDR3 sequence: CASSLLRTEGAQYF. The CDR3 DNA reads TGTGCCAGCAGCTTACTCCGGACAGAAGGTGCCCAGTACTTC.

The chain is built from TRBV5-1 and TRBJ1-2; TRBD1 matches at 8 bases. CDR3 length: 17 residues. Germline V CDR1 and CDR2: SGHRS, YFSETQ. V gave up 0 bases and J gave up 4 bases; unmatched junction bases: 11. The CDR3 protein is CASSLGSIIGTGYGYTF. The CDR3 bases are TGCGCCAGCAGCTTGGGCAGCATAATCGGGACAGGCTATGGCTACACCTTC.

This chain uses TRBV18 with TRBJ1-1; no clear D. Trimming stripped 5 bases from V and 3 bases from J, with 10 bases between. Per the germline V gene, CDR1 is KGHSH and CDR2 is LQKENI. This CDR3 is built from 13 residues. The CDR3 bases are TGTGCCAGCTCAGTGAACGGTGACACTGAAGCTTTCTTT. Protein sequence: CASSVNGDTEAFF.

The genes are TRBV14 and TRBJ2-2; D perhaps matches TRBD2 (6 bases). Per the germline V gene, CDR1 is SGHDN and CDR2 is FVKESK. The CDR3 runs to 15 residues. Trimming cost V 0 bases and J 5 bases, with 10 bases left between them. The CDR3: CASSQERLATGELFF. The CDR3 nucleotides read TGTGCCAGCAGCCAAGAAAGGCTAGCGACCGGGGAGCTGTTTTTT.

Written as DNA, the CDR3 is TGTGCCAGTAGGAGAGAAAGCTCCTACGAGCAGTACTTC. This encodes CASRRESSYEQYF. The J gene is TRBJ2-7, the V gene TRBV19; no reliable D call. Germline V lookup: CDR1 LNHDA, CDR2 SQIVND (reference sequence). CDR3 length: 13 amino acids. V lost 6 bases and J 0 bases, leaving 9 bases between the germline ends.

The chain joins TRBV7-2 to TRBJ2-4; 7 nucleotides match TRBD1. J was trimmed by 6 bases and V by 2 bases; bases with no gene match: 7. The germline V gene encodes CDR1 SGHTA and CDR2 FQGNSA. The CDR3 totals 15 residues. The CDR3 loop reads CASSLQDRLANIQYF. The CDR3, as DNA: TGTGCCAGCAGCTTACAGGACAGGTTAGCAAACATTCAGTACTTC.

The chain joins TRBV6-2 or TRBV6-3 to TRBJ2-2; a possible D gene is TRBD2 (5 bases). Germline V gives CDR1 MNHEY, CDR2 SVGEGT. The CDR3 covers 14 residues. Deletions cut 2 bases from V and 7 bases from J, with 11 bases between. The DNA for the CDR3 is TGTGCCAGCAGTTACAGGGAGAGTGGCGGGGAGCTGTTTTTT. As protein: CASSYRESGGELFF.

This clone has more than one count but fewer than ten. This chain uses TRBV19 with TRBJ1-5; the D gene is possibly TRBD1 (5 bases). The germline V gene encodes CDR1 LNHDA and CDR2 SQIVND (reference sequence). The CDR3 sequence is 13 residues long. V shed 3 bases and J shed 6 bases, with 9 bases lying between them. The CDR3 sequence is CASSMQGGQPQHF. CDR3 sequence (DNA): TGTGCCAGTAGTATGCAGGGAGGTCAGCCCCAGCATTTT. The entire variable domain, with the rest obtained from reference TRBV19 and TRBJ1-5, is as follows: DGGITQSPKYLFRKEGQNVTLSCEQNLNHDAMYWYRQDPGQGLRLIYYSQIVNDFQKGDIAEGYSVSREKKESFPLTVTSAQKNPTAFYLCASSMQGGQPQHFGDGTRLSIL.

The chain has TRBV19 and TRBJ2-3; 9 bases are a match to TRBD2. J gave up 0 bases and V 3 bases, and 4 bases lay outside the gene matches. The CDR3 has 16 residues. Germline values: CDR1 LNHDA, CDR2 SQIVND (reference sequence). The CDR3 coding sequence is TGTGCCAGTAGTATGATGCGGGGGGGGAGCACAGATACGCAGTATTTT. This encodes CASSMMRGGSTDTQYF.

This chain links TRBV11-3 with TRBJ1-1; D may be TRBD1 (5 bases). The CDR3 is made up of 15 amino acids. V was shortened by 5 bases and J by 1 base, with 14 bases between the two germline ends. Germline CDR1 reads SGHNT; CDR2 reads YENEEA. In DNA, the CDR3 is TGTGCCAGCAGCCCCGGGGCCGGGGGGAACACTGAAGCTTTCTTT. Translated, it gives CASSPGAGGNTEAFF. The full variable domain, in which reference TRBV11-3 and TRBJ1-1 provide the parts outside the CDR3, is EAGVVQSPRYKIIEKKQPVAFWCNPISGHNTLYWYLQNLGQGPELLIRYENEEAVDDSQLPKDRFSAERLKGVDSTLKIQPAELGDSAVYLCASSPGAGGNTEAFFGQGTRLTVV.

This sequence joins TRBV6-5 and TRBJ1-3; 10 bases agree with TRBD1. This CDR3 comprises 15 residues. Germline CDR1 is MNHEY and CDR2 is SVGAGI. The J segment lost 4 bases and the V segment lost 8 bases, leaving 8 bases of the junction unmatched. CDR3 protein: CASWKTGGLGNTIYF. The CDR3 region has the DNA TGTGCCAGCTGGAAGACAGGGGGCTTGGGAAACACCATATATTTT.

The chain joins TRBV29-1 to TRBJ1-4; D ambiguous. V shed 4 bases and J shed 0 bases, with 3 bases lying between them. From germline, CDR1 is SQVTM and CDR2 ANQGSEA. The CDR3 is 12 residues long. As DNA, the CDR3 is TGCAGCGTTGCCACAACTAATGAAAAACTGTTTTTT. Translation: CSVATTNEKLFF.

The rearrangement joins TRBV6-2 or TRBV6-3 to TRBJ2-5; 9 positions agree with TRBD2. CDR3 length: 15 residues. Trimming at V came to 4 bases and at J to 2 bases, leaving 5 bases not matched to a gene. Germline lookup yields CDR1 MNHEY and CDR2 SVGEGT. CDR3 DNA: TGTGCCAGCAGTTTGAGACTAGCGGTACAAGAGACCCAGTACTTC. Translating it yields CASSLRLAVQETQYF.

This CDR3 reads CASSSQREGLNEQFF. For the CDR3, the DNA is TGTGCCAGCAGTTCTCAGCGGGAGGGCCTCAATGAGCAGTTCTTC. V is TRBV27 and J is TRBJ2-1; TRBD2 agrees at 10 bases. Germline CDR1 and CDR2: MNHEY and SMNVEV (reference sequence). The CDR3 length is 15 residues. The J segment lost 6 bases and the V segment lost 4 bases, leaving 6 bases of the junction unmatched.

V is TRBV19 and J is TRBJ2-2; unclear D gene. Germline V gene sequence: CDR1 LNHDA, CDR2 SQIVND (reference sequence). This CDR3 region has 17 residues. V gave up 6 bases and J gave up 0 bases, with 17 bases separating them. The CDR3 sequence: CASSSAPGFANTGELFF. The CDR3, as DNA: TGTGCCAGTAGCTCGGCCCCAGGCTTCGCGAACACCGGGGAGCTGTTTTTT.

The CDR3 spells CSVGYGGGTGELFF. CDR3 nucleotides: TGCAGCGTTGGCTACGGGGGGGGCACCGGGGAGCTGTTTTTT. This sequence joins TRBV29-1 and TRBJ2-2, with 8 bases aligning to TRBD2. Germline V gene sequence: CDR1 SQVTM, CDR2 ANQGSEA. V lost 4 bases and J lost 4; bases outside the gene matches: 5. The CDR3 contains 14 residues.

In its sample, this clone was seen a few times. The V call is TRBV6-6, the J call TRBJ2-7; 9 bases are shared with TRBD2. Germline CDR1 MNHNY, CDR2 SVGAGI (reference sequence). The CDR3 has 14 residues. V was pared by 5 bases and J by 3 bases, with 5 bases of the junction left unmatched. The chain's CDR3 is CASSLKTSGYEQYV. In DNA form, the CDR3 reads TGTGCCAGCAGTCTTAAGACTAGCGGCTACGAGCAGTACGTC.

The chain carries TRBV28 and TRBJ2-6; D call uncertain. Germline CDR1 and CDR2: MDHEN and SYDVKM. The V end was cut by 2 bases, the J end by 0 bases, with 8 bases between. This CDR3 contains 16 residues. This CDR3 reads CASSLRDISGANVLTF. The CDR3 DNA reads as TGTGCCAGCAGTTTACGAGATATCTCTGGGGCCAACGTCCTGACTTTC.

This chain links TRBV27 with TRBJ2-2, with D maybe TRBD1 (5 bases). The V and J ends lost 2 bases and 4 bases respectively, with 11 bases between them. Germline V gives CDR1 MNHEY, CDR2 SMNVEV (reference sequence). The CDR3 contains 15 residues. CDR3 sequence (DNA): TGTGCCAGCAGTTTAAGGGGTTTAAGCACCGGGGAGCTGTTTTTT. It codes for CASSLRGLSTGELFF.

Written as DNA, the CDR3 is TGTGCCAGCTCACCAACCCGGGACAGGGTCCCGGGCACTGAAGCTTTCTTT. Protein product: CASSPTRDRVPGTEAFF. The chain has TRBV18 and TRBJ1-1; 9 bases line up with TRBD1. The germline V gene has CDR1 KGHSH and CDR2 LQKENI. The CDR3 is 17 amino acids. V was clipped by 2 bases and J by 4 bases; unmatched bases: 11.